The next 21 T cell receptor beta chains were all read from a single sample in a study of T cells in Graves' hyperthyroidism and ophthalmopathy. Amplification yielded TCR beta CDR3 regions, with RNA transcripts as the source. The HTBI primer set drove a first-round RT-PCR of the TCR CDR3. Using its own MiXCR run on the multiplex PCR reads, TCRdb lists one record per CDR3 protein. The table includes nearly 750,000 distinct CDR3 sequences, 35% detected once. The sequenced material came from blood. Receptors originate from a middle-aged woman with Graves' hyperthyroidism.

Notes on this clonotype: The CDR3 carries no conserved terminal phenylalanine or tryptophan, so it likely arises from a read error. The rearrangement uses TRBV12-5 and TRBJ2-5, with D perhaps given as TRBD1 or TRBD2 (5 bases each). Germline V lookup: CDR1 LGHNT, CDR2 FRNRAP. CDR3 length: 11 amino acids. Trimming pared 6 bases from V and 7 bases from J, leaving 9 bases between. In nucleotides, the CDR3 is TGTGCTAGTGGCCGGGGCGGGACCCAGTACCTC. This encodes CASGRGGTQYL.

This chain connects TRBV7-9 to TRBJ1-1, with D possibly being TRBD1 (6 bases). With 7 bases removed from V and 0 bases from J, the gap between germline ends came to 12 bases. Germline-derived CDR1 and CDR2 are SEHNR and FQNEAQ (reference sequence). There are 14 residues in the CDR3. The CDR3 coding sequence is TGTGCCAGCAAGGGGGACAACATGAACACTGAAGCTTTCTTT. Its translation: CASKGDNMNTEAFF.

This clonotype was detected many times. The chain joins TRBV7-8 to TRBJ2-7; D unresolved. CDR3 length: 14 residues. V gave up 3 bases and J gave up 5 bases, with 14 bases separating them. From germline, CDR1 is SGHVS and CDR2 FQNEAQ. The CDR3: CASSFWAGDDEQYF. In nucleotides, the CDR3 is TGTGCCAGCAGCTTCTGGGCAGGTGACGACGAGCAGTACTTC.

The chain carries TRBV2 and TRBJ2-6; tentatively, D is TRBD1 (6 bases). This CDR3 comprises 15 residues. V was pared by 4 bases and J by 4 bases, with 11 bases between. Per germline, CDR1 SNHLY and CDR2 FYNNEI. The CDR3 DNA reads TGTGCCAGCAGTGGCCAGGGGTACGGGGCCAACGTCCTGACTTTC. As protein: CASSGQGYGANVLTF.

Ten or more counts support this clonotype. This sequence joins TRBV10-2 and TRBJ2-7; 16 bases match TRBD2. This CDR3 has 14 residues. The ends lost 6 bases at V and 7 bases at J; junction bases unmatched: 3. From germline, CDR1 is WSHSY and CDR2 SAAADI. This CDR3 is CASRGTSGREEQYF. Written as DNA, the CDR3 is TGCGCCAGCAGAGGGACTAGCGGGAGGGAAGAGCAGTACTTC.

In regard to this clonotype: A much more abundant neighbour one base away suggests this may be a read error. The chain couples TRBV6-5 to TRBJ1-3; TRBD1 matches 9 bases. Germline assignment: CDR1 MNHEY and CDR2 SVGAGI. V lost 7 bases to trimming and J lost 0 bases; unmatched junction nucleotides: 4. The CDR3 length is 15 residues. CDR3: CASNLDRGSGNTIYF. The CDR3 bases are TGTGCCAGCAATTTGGACAGGGGCTCTGGAAACACCATATATTTT.

The V gene is TRBV29-1, the J gene TRBJ1-1; D is uncertain. Trimming removed 2 bases from V and 0 bases from J, with 10 bases in between. Germline V CDR1 and CDR2: SQVTM, ANQGSEA. The CDR3 runs 14 residues. The CDR3 is CSVESRLLNTEAFF. CDR3 bases: TGCAGCGTTGAAAGCCGGCTCCTGAACACTGAAGCTTTCTTT.

The chain is built from TRBV19 and TRBJ1-5; D is possibly TRBD1 (6 bases). Trimming took 5 bases from V and 7 from J, leaving 18 bases between them. Germline V gene data show CDR1 as LNHDA and CDR2 as SQIVND (reference sequence). The CDR3 extends over 15 amino acids. CDR3 in amino acids: CASSYGRGVVQPQHF. The CDR3 coding sequence is TGTGCCAGTAGTTATGGCAGGGGTGTTGTACAGCCCCAGCATTTT.

This clonotype was counted ten times or more. The chain links TRBV12-3 or TRBV12-4 to TRBJ2-6, with D possibly being TRBD1 (5 bases). With 7 bases removed from V and 3 bases from J, the gap between germline ends came to 7 bases. The CDR3 spans 13 residues. The CDR3 region has the DNA TGTGCCAGCACACAGGTTGGGGCCAACGTCCTGACTTTC. Amino acids: CASTQVGANVLTF.

This clonotype was recorded many times. The rearrangement links TRBV10-1 to TRBJ1-3; D ambiguous. The CDR3 is 13 residues long. Deletions cut 9 bases from V and 0 bases from J, with 9 bases between. In germline, CDR1 is WNHNN, CDR2 SYGVQD (reference sequence). The CDR3 protein is CASQAGSGNTIYF. CDR3 coding DNA: TGCGCCAGTCAAGCTGGCTCTGGAAACACCATATATTTT.

The genes are TRBV12-3 or TRBV12-4 and TRBJ1-5, with a weak D call TRBD1 (6 bases). This CDR3 comprises 15 residues. Trimming took 6 bases from V and 1 from J, leaving 13 bases between them. The CDR3 sequence is CASRQAGASNQPQHF. The CDR3 DNA reads TGTGCCAGCAGACAGGCGGGGGCGAGCAATCAGCCCCAGCATTTT.

The sample holds many counts of this clonotype. This chain links TRBV24-1 with TRBJ2-2, with unresolved D. The CDR3 has 14 residues. The V end was cut by 2 bases, the J end by 5 bases, with 8 bases between. CDR1 is KGHDR and CDR2 is SFDVKD in the germline V gene. The CDR3 nucleotides read TGTGCCACCAGTGATTGGACGGATACCGGGGAGCTGTTTTTT. This codes for CATSDWTDTGELFF.

This clonotype has a handful of counts. The chain carries TRBV10-3 and TRBJ2-7; D remains unclear. Per germline, CDR1 ENHRY and CDR2 SYGVKD. V lost 10 bases and J 3 bases, leaving 13 bases between the germline ends. The CDR3 runs to 12 residues. The CDR3 bases are TGTGCCAGCCTTCGACGGAGCTACGAGCAGTACTTC. This translates into CASLRRSYEQYF.

This clonotype occurred many times. The CDR3 loop reads CSGRDRGSNTEAFF. Here the CDR3 DNA reads TGCAGCGGTCGGGACAGGGGATCGAACACTGAAGCTTTCTTT. This sequence joins TRBV29-1 and TRBJ1-1, with TRBD1 matching 10 bases. This CDR3 is 14 amino acids long. Trimming took 7 bases from V and 1 from J; bases not matched to a gene: 6. Germline CDR1 reads SQVTM; CDR2 reads ANQGSEA.

CDR3 residues: CASSSTWGPYEQYF. CDR3 DNA sequence: TGTGCCAGCAGTTCCACCTGGGGCCCCTACGAGCAGTACTTC. The rearrangement joins TRBV28 to TRBJ2-7; possibly TRBD1 for D (5 bases). V shed 4 bases and J shed 2 bases, with 12 bases lying between them. The length of the CDR3 is 14 residues. Per the germline V gene, CDR1 is MDHEN and CDR2 is SYDVKM.

This clonotype was observed a handful of times. The V and J genes are TRBV6-5 and TRBJ2-5; perhaps D is TRBD1 or TRBD2 (5 bases each). Trimming left V 9 bases short and J 0 bases short, with 14 bases between. The CDR3 spans 14 residues. Germline assignment: CDR1 MNHEY and CDR2 SVGAGI. The CDR3 nucleotides are TGTGCCAGGAATACAGAGGGGTACCAAGAGACCCAGTACTTC. It codes for CARNTEGYQETQYF.

As regards this clonotype: It may be a read error: a sequence one base away is much more abundant. CDR3 loop: CSAPSRLGAEAFF. In DNA form, the CDR3 reads TGCAGTGCGCCAAGCAGGTTGGGCGCTGAAGCTTTCTTT. The V gene is TRBV20-1, the J gene TRBJ1-1; D call uncertain. The V end lost 6 bases, the J end lost 6 bases, and 17 bases lay between the germline ends. Per germline, CDR1 DFQATT and CDR2 SNEGSKA (reference sequence). The CDR3 covers 13 residues.

This chain's CDR3 is CASSIPKQPQHF. CDR3 in DNA: TGTGCCAGTAGTATCCCAAAACAGCCCCAGCATTTT. V is TRBV19 and J is TRBJ1-5; D call uncertain. Germline lookup yields CDR1 LNHDA and CDR2 SQIVND (reference sequence). This CDR3 has 12 residues. V was clipped by 3 bases and J by 7 bases, with 7 bases between them.

The chain employs TRBV11-2 and TRBJ1-2, with D perhaps TRBD1 (5 bases). Trimming shortened V by 6 bases and J by 1 base, and 12 bases separated the two germline ends. Germline CDR1 SGHAT, CDR2 FQNNGV. The CDR3 runs to 14 residues. CDR3 region: CASRKRGVNYGYTF. In nucleotides, the CDR3 is TGTGCCAGCAGGAAGCGGGGCGTTAACTATGGCTACACCTTC.

In its sample, this clonotype was seen many times. The CDR3 sequence is CASGVSLERNQPQHF. The DNA for the CDR3 is TGTGCCAGCGGTGTCAGTCTGGAGAGGAATCAGCCCCAGCATTTT. The chain links TRBV6-6 to TRBJ1-5, with unresolved D. The CDR3 has 15 amino acids. Germline-derived CDR1 and CDR2 are MNHNY and SVGAGI (reference sequence). The V and J ends lost 8 bases and 4 bases respectively, with 18 bases between them.

A few counts support this clonotype. V is TRBV6-2 or TRBV6-3 and J is TRBJ2-5; 9 bases agree with TRBD2. This CDR3 contains 16 residues. V was clipped by 0 bases and J by 5 bases; unmatched bases: 7. Germline V lookup: CDR1 MNHEY, CDR2 SVGEGT. CDR3 in DNA: TGTGCCAGCAGTTACTCGACCGCGGGAGGGTTTGAGACCCAGTACTTC. Translation: CASSYSTAGGFETQYF.